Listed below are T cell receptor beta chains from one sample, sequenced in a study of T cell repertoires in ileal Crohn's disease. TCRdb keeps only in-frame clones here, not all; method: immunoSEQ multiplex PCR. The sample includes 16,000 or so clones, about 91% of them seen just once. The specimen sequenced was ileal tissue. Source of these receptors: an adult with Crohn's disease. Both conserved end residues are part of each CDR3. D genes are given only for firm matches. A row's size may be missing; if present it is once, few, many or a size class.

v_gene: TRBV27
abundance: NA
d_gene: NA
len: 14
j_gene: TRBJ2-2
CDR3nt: TGTGCCAGCAGGCAGAGAAGGAGCACCGGGGAGCTGTTTTTT
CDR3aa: CASRQRRSTGELFF

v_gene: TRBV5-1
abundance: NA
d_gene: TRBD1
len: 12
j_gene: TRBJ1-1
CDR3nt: TGCGCCAGCAGAAAAGGACAGGATGAAGCTTTCTTT
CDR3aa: CASRKGQDEAFF

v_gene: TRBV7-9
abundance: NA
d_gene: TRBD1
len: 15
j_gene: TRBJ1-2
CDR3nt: TGTGCCAGCAGCACATCCGGGACAGGGAGGAAGTCCTACACCTTC
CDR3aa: CASSTSGTGRKSYTF

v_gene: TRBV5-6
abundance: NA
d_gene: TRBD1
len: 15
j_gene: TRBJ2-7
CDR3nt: TGTGCCAGCAGCGCCGCCGGGACAGGGCTCCGCGAGCAGTACTTC
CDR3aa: CASSAAGTGLREQYF

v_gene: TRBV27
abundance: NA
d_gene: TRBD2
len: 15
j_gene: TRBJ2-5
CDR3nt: TGTGCCAGCAGTTTGAATAGCGGGTCTAGGGAGACCCAGTACTTC
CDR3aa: CASSLNSGSRETQYF

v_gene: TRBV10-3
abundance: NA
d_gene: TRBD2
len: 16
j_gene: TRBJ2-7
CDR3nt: TGTGCCATCAAATCGGGAGTGGGAGCGGGAGACCACGAGCAGTACTTC
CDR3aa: CAIKSGVGAGDHEQYF

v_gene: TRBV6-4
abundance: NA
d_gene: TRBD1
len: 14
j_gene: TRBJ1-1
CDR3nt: TGTGCCAGCAGACCGGGACAGGCGGGAACTGAAGCTTTCTTT
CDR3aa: CASRPGQAGTEAFF

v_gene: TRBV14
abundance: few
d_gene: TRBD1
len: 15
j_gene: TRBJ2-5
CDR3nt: TGTGCCAGCAGTCCCCTGACAGGGGTCCAAGAGACCCAGTACTTC
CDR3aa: CASSPLTGVQETQYF

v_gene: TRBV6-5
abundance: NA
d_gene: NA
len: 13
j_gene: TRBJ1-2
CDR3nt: TGTGCCAGCCACCCGGGGGGTGGATATGGCTACACCTTC
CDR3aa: CASHPGGGYGYTF

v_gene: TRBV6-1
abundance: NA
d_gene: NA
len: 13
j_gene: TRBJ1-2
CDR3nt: TGTGCCAGCAGGACGGGGGTCGCCTATGGCTACACCTTC
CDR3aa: CASRTGVAYGYTF

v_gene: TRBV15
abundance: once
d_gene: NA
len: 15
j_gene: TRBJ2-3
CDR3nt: TGTGCCACCAGCACTGCAGGGGCAAGCACAGATACGCAGTATTTT
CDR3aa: CATSTAGASTDTQYF

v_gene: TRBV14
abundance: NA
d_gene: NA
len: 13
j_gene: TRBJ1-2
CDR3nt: TGTGCCAGCAGCCAATCTCTTAACTATGGCTACACCTTC
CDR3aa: CASSQSLNYGYTF

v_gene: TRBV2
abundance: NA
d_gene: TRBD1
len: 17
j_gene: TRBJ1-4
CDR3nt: TGTGCCACTCGGGAGACAGGGGGATCAGCGACTAATGAAAAACTGTTTTTT
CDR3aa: CATRETGGSATNEKLFF

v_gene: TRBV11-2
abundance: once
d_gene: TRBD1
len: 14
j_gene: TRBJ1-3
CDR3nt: TGTGCCAGCAGCTTGTGGCAGGGGGCGGACACCATATATTTT
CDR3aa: CASSLWQGADTIYF

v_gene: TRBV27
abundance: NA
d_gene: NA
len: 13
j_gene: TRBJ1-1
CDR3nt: TGTGCCAGCAGAGGGGTTCGTAGCACTGAAGCTTTCTTT
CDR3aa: CASRGVRSTEAFF

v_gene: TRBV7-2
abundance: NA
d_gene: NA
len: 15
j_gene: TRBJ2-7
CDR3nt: TGTGCCAGCAGCCCTCCGGGTAGGCTGACCTACGAGCAGTACTTC
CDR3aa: CASSPPGRLTYEQYF

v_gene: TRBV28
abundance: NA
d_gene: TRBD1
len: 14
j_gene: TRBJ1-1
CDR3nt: TGTGCCAGCAGGGCACAGGGGTTGGACACTGAAGCTTTCTTT
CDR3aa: CASRAQGLDTEAFF

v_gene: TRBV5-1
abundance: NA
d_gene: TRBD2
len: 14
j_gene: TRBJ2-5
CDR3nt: TGCGCCAGCAGCTTCTTAGCGGGAGGGAAGACCCAGTACTTC
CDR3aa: CASSFLAGGKTQYF

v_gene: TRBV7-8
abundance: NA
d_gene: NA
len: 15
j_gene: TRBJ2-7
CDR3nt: TGTGCCAGCAGCGTTACCGGGAACTCGGTCTACGAGCAGTACTTC
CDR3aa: CASSVTGNSVYEQYF

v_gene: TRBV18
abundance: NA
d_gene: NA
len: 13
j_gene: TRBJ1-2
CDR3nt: TGTGCCAGCTCACCGGACAAAAACTATGGCTACACCTTC
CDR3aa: CASSPDKNYGYTF

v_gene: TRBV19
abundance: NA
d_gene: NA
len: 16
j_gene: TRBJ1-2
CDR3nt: TGTGCCAGTAGTCCCTCTTCGGGCAGGGCTTCGGGTGGCTACACCTTC
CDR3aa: CASSPSSGRASGGYTF

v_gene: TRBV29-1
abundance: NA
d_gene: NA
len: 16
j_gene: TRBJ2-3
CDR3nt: TGCAGCGTTGAAGATAGAACCAAACTTAGCACAGATACGCAGTATTTT
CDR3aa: CSVEDRTKLSTDTQYF

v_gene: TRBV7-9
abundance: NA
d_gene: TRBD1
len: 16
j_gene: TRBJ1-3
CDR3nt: TGTGCCAGCAGCTTAGGGGACAGGGCGGCTGGAAACACCATATATTTT
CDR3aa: CASSLGDRAAGNTIYF

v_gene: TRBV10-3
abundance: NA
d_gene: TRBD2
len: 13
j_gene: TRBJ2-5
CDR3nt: TGTGCCACCCGACTAGCGGGAGGTGAGACCCAGTACTTC
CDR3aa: CATRLAGGETQYF

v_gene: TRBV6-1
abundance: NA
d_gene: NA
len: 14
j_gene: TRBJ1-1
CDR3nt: TGTGCCAGCAGTGTACCGGGACATAACACTGAAGCTTTCTTT
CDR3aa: CASSVPGHNTEAFF

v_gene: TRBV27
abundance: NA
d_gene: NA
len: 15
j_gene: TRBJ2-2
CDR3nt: TGTGCCAGCAGTTTATATCTTGCGGGCACCGGGGAGCTGTTTTTT
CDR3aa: CASSLYLAGTGELFF

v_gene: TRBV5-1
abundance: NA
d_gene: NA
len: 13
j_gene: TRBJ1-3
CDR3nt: TGCGCCAGCAGCGAACACTCTGGAAACACCATATATTTT
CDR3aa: CASSEHSGNTIYF

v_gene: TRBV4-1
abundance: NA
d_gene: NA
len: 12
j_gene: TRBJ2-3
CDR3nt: TGCGCCAGCCTACCCGACTGGTATACGCAGTATTTT
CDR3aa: CASLPDWYTQYF

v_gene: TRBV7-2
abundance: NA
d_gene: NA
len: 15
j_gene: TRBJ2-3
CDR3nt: TGTGCCAGCAGCTTAGACGACAGAGCCACAGATACGCAGTATTTT
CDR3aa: CASSLDDRATDTQYF

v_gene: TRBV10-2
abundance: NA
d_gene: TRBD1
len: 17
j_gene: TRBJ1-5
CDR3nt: TGCGCCAGCAGTGAGTCTCGGACAGGGGGAAGGAATCAGCCCCAGCATTTT
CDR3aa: CASSESRTGGRNQPQHF

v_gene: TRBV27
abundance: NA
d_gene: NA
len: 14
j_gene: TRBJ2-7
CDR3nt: TGTGCCAGCAGGACAGACAGGCCTTCCTACGAGCAGTACTTC
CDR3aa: CASRTDRPSYEQYF

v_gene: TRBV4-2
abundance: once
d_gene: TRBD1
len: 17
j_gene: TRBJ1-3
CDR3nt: TGTGCCAGCAGCCAGTATTCCGGGACAGGGGTGGGAAACACCATATATTTT
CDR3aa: CASSQYSGTGVGNTIYF

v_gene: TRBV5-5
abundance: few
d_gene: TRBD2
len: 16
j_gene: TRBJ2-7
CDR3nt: TGTGCCAGCAGCTTGGTACTAGCGGGGGACCTCCACGAGCAGTACTTC
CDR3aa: CASSLVLAGDLHEQYF

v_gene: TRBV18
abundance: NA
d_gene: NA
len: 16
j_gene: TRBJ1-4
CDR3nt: TGTGCCAGCTCATTCCGGGACAACCCAACTAATGAAAGACTGTTTTTT
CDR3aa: CASSFRDNPTNERLFF

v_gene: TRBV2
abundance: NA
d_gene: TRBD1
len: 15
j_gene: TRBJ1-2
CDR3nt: TGTGCCAGCAGTGCCCGGGGACAGGGAGGCTATGGCTACACCTTC
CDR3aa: CASSARGQGGYGYTF

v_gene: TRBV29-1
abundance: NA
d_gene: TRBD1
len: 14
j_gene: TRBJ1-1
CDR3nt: TGCAGCGTTAAAAGAATAGGGGGCCCGGTGGGAGCTTTCTTT
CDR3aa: CSVKRIGGPVGAFF

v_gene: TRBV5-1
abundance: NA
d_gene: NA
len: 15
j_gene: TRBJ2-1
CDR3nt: TGCGCCAGCAGCTTGGTCCCGGAGTCCTACAATGAGCAGTTCTTC
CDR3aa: CASSLVPESYNEQFF

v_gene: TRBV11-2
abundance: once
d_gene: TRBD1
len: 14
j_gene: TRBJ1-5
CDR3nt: TGTGCCAGCAGCCTCCAGGGGGCAATCCAGCCCCAGCATTTT
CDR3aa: CASSLQGAIQPQHF

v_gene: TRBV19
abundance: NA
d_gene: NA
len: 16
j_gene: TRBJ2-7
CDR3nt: TGTGCCAGTAGTATAGATCACAAGGGGCAGACCTACGAGCAGTACTTC
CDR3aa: CASSIDHKGQTYEQYF

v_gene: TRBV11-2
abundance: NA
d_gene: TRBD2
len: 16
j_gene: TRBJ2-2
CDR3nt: TGTGCCAGCAGCTTCCTTAAGGGCGGGAGAGGGGGGGAGCTGTTTTTT
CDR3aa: CASSFLKGGRGGELFF

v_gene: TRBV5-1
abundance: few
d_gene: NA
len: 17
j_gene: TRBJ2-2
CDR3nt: TGCGCCAGCAGCCCAGACGGCGGGACAGTGAACACCGGGGAGCTGTTTTTT
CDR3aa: CASSPDGGTVNTGELFF

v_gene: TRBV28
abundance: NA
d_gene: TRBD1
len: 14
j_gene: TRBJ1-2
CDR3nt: TGTGCCAGCAGTTCGAACAGGGGATACTATGGCTACACCTTC
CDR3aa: CASSSNRGYYGYTF

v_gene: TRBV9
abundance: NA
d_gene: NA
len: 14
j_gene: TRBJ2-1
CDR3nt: TGTGCCAGCAGCCCTCGGGGTTCACGCAATGAGCAGTTCTTC
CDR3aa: CASSPRGSRNEQFF

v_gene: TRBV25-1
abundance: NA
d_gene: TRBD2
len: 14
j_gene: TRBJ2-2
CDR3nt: TGTGCCACTTCAGCGGGATTCAACACCGGGGAGCTGTTTTTT
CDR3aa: CATSAGFNTGELFF

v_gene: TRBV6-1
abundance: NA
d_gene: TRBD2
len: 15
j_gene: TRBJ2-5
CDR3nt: TGTGCCAGCAGTGGACTAGCGGGAGGGCAAGAGACCCAGTACTTC
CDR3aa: CASSGLAGGQETQYF

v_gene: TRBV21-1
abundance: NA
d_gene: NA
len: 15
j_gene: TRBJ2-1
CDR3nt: TGTGCCAGCAGCGCTATGAAGGGGAGGGGGAATGAGCAGTTCTTC
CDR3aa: CASSAMKGRGNEQFF

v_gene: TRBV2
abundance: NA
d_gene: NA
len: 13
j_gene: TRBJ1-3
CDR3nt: TGTGCCAGCAAAAAGGAGGCTGGAAACACCATATATTTT
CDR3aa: CASKKEAGNTIYF

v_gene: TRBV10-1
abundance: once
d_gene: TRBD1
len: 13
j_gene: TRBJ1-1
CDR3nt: TGCGCCAGCAGCACGGCAGGGGGCACTGAAGCTTTCTTT
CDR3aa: CASSTAGGTEAFF

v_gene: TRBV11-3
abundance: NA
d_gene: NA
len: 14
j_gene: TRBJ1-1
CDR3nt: TGTGCCAGCAGCTTAGTAGCCCCTTACACTGAAGCTTTCTTT
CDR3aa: CASSLVAPYTEAFF

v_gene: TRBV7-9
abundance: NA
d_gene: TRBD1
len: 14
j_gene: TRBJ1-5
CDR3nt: TGTGCCAGCAGCTCTGACAGGGACCATCAGCCCCAGCATTTT
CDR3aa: CASSSDRDHQPQHF

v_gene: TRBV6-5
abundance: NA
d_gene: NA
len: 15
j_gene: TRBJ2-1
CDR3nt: TGTGCCAGCAGTACCGAGGGTCCGTCCTACAATGAGCAGTTCTTC
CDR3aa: CASSTEGPSYNEQFF

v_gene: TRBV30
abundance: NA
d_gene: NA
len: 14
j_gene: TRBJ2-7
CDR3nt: TGTGCCTGGTGCCGCGGAGGTTCTAGGGCCGAGCAGTACTTC
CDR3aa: CAWCRGGSRAEQYF

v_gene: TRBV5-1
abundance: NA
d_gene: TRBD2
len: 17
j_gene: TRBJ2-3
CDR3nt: TGCGCCAGCAGCTTGCCCCTAGCGGGAGGGCCCGCAGATACGCAGTATTTT
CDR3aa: CASSLPLAGGPADTQYF

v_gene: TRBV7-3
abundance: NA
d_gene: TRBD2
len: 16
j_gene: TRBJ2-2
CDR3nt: TGTGCCAGCAGCTTAACGCCTAGCGGGAGAACCGGGGAGCTGTTTTTT
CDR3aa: CASSLTPSGRTGELFF

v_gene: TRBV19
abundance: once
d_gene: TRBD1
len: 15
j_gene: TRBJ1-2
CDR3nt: TGTGCCAGTAGACCGACAGGGTTGGGGGTCTATGGCTACACCTTC
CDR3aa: CASRPTGLGVYGYTF

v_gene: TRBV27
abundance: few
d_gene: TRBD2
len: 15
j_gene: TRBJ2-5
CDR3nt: TGTGCCAGCATGCTAAGCGGGAGTTGGGGAGAGACCCAGTACTTC
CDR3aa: CASMLSGSWGETQYF

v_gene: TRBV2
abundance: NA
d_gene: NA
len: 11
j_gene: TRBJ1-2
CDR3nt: TGTGCCAGCAGGGGTCTGAGGGGCTACACCTTC
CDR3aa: CASRGLRGYTF

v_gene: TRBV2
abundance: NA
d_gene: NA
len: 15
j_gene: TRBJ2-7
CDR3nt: TGTGCCAGCAGTGAAGGGACTTTACTAGCCTACGAGCAGTACTTC
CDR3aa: CASSEGTLLAYEQYF

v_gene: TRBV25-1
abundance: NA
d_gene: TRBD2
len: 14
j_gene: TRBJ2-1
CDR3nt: TGTGCCAGCAGTGCCGGGACTAGTATTCATGGGCAGTTCTTC
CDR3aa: CASSAGTSIHGQFF

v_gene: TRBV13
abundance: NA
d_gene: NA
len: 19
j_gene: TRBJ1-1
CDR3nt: TGTGCCAGCAGCCCCAGGGCGGGGGTGGGGGGCGTTCGGAACACTGAAGCTTTCTTT
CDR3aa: CASSPRAGVGGVRNTEAFF